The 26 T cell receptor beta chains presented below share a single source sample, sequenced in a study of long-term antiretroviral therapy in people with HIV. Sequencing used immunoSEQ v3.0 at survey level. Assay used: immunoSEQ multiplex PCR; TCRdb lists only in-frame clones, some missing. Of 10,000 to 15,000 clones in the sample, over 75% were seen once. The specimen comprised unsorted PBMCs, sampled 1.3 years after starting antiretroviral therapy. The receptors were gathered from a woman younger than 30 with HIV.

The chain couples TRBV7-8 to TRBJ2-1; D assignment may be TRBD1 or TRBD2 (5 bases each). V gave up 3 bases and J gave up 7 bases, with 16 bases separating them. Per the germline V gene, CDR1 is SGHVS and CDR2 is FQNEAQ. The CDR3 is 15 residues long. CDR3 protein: CASSFVPRGRNEQFF. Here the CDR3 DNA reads TGTGCCAGCAGCTTCGTACCCCGGGGCAGGAATGAGCAGTTCTTC.

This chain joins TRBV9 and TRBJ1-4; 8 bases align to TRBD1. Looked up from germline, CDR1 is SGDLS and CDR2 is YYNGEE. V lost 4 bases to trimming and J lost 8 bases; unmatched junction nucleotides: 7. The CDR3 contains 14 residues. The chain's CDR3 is CASSPPGQEEKLFF. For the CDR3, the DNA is TGTGCCAGCAGCCCCCCGGGACAGGAAGAAAAACTGTTTTTT.

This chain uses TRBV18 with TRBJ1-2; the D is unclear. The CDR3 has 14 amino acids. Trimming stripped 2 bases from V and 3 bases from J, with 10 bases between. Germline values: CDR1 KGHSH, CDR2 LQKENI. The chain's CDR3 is CASSPGGLDYGYTF. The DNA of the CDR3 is TGTGCCAGCTCACCAGGAGGGCTGGACTATGGCTACACCTTC. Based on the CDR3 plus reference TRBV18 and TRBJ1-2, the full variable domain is NAGVMQNPRHLVRRRGQEARLRCSPMKGHSHVYWYRQLPEEGLKFMVYLQKENIIDESGMPKERFSAEFPKEGPSILRIQQVVRGDSAAYFCASSPGGLDYGYTFGSGTRLTVV.

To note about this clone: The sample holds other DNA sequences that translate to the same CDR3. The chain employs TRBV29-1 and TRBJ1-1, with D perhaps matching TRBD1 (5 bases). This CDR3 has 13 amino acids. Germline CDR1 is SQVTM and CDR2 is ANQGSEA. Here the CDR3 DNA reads TGCAGTGGGACGGGTCGAGGGAACACTGAAGCTTTCTTT. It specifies CSGTGRGNTEAFF.

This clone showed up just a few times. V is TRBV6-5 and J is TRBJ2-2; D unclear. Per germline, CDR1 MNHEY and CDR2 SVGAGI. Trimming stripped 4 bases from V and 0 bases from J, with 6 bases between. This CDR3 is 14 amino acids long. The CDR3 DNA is TGTGCCAGCAGTTCCGGCGCGAACACCGGGGAGCTGTTTTTT. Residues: CASSSGANTGELFF.

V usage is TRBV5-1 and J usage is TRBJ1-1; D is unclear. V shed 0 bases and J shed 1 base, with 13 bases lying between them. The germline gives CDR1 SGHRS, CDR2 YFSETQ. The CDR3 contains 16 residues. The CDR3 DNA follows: TGCGCCAGCAGCTTGGAAGGACCGGAAGCGAACACTGAAGCTTTCTTT. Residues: CASSLEGPEANTEAFF.

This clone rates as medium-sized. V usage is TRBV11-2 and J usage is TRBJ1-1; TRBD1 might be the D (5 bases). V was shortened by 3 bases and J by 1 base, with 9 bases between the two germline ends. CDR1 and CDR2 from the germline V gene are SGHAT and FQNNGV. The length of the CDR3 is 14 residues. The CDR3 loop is CASSFGTENTEAFF. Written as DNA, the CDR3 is TGTGCCAGCAGCTTCGGGACCGAGAACACTGAAGCTTTCTTT.

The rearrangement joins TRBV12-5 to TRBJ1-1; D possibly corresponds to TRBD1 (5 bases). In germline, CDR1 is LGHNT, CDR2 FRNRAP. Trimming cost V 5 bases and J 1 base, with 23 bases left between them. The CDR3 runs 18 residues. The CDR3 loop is CASGLSLGLKPRNTEAFF. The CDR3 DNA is TGTGCTAGTGGTCTATCTCTGGGACTTAAACCAAGGAACACTGAAGCTTTCTTT.

The CDR3, as DNA: TGTGCCAGTAGCGGTCCGGCCCGCTACGAGCAGTACTTC. Protein sequence: CASSGPARYEQYF. The chain uses TRBV19 and TRBJ2-7; no definite D call. The V and J ends lost 6 bases and 3 bases respectively, with 12 bases between them. The CDR3 extends over 13 amino acids. Germline-derived CDR1 and CDR2 are LNHDA and SQIVND (reference sequence).

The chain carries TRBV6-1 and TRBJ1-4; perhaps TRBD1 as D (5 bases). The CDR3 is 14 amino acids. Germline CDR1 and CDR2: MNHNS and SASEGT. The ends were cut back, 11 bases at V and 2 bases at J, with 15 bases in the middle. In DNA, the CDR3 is TGTGCCGCGGCCGCGTGGGGGACTAATGAAAAACTGTTTTTT. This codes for CAAAAWGTNEKLFF.

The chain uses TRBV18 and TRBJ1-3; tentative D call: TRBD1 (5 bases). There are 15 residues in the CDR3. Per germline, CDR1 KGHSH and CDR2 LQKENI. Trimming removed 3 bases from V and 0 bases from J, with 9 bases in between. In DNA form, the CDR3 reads TGTGCCAGCTCACCGGGGGGGTCCTCTGGAAACACCATATATTTT. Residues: CASSPGGSSGNTIYF. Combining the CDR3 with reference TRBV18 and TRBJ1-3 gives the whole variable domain NAGVMQNPRHLVRRRGQEARLRCSPMKGHSHVYWYRQLPEEGLKFMVYLQKENIIDESGMPKERFSAEFPKEGPSILRIQQVVRGDSAAYFCASSPGGSSGNTIYFGEGSWLTVV.

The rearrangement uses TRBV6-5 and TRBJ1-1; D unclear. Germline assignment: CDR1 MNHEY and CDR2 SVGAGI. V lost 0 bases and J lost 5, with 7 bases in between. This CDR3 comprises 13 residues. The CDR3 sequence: CASSYSTGTEAFF. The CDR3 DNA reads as TGTGCCAGCAGTTACTCGACGGGGACTGAAGCTTTCTTT.

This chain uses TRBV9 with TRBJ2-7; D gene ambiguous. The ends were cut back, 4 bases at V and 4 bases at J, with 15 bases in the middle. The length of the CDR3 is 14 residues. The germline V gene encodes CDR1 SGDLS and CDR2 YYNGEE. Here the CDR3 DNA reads TGTGCCAGCAGCCCAGACATACGAACTTACGAGCAGTACTTC. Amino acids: CASSPDIRTYEQYF.

The CDR3: CASSPWGVLGSPLHF. In nucleotides, the CDR3 is TGTGCCAGCAGCCCCTGGGGGGTTTTAGGATCACCCCTCCACTTT. The chain uses TRBV5-6 and TRBJ1-6; D possibly corresponds to TRBD1 (5 bases). This CDR3 is 15 amino acids long. V dropped 4 bases and J dropped 10 bases, with 18 bases sitting between them. The germline gives CDR1 SGHDT, CDR2 YYEEEE. The complete variable domain, with remaining parts taken from reference TRBV5-6 and TRBJ1-6, reads DAGVTQSPTHLIKTRGQQVTLRCSPKSGHDTVSWYQQALGQGPQFIFQYYEEEERQRGNFPDRFSGHQFPNYSSELNVNALLLGDSALYLCASSPWGVLGSPLHFGNGTRLTVT.

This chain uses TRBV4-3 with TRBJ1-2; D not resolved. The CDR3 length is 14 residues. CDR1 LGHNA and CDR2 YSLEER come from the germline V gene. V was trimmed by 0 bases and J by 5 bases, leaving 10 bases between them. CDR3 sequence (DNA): TGCGCCAGCAGCCAAGATCCGGATGGGTATGGCTACACCTTC. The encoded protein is CASSQDPDGYGYTF.

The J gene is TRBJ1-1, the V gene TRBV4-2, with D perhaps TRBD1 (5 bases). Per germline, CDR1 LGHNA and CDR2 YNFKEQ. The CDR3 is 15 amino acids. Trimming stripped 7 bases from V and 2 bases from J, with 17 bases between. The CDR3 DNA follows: TGTGCCAGCACCGGGGGTTCTCCCCTTAACACTGAAGCTTTCTTT. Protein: CASTGGSPLNTEAFF.

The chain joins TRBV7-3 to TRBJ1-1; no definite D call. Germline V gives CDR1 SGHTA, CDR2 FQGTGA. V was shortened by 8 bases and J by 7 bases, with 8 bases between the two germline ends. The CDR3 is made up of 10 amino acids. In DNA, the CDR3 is TGTGCCAGCCCGTATGGTGAAGCTTTCTTT. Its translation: CASPYGEAFF.

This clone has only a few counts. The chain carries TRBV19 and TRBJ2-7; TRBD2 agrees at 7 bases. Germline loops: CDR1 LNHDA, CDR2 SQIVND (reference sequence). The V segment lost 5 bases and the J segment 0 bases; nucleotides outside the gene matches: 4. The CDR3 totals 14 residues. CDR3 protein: CASSGRGSSYEQYF. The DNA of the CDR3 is TGTGCCAGTAGTGGGCGGGGGAGCTCCTACGAGCAGTACTTC. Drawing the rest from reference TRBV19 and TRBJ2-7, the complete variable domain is DGGITQSPKYLFRKEGQNVTLSCEQNLNHDAMYWYRQDPGQGLRLIYYSQIVNDFQKGDIAEGYSVSREKKESFPLTVTSAQKNPTAFYLCASSGRGSSYEQYFGPGTRLTVT.

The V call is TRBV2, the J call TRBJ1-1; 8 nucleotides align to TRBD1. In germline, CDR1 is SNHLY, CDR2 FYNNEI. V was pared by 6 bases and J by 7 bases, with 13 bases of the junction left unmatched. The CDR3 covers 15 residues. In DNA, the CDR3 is TGTGCCAGCAGCCCTTGGGGAGGACAGGGAAATGAAGCTTTCTTT. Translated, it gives CASSPWGGQGNEAFF.

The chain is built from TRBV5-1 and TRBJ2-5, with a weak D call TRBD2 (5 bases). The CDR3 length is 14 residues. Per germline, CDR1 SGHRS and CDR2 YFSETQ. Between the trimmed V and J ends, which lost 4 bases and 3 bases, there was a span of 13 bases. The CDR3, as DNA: TGCGCCAGCAGCCCTTTCGCGGGTGAAGAGACCCAGTACTTC. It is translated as CASSPFAGEETQYF.

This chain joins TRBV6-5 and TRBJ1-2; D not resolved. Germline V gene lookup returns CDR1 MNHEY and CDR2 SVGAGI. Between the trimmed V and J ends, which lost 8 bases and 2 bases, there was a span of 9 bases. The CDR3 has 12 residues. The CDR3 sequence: CASGRRNYGYTF. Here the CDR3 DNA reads TGTGCCAGCGGGCGAAGGAACTATGGCTACACCTTC.

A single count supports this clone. CDR3 in DNA: TGTGCCAGCAGGGACAACAGGGTTTTGGAGGAGACCCAGTACTTC. Amino acids: CASRDNRVLEETQYF. The chain recombines TRBV6-4 with TRBJ2-5; D might be TRBD1 (6 bases). Germline CDR1 and CDR2: MRHNA and SNTAGT. The CDR3 spans 15 residues. Trimming removed 6 bases at V and 5 bases at J, with 19 bases between.

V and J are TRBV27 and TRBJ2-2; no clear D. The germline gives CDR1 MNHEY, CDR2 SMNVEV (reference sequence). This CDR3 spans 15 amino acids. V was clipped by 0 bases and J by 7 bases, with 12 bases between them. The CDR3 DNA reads TGTGCCAGCAGTTTATCGGATTCGGGTCTCGGGGAGCTGTTTTTT. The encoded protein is CASSLSDSGLGELFF.

The CDR3: CASSPGGLYGYTF. DNA for the CDR3: TGTGCCAGCAGCCCGGGGGGTTTATATGGCTACACCTTC. This chain uses TRBV5-4 with TRBJ1-2; D is possibly TRBD1 (5 bases). The CDR3 runs to 13 residues. Germline lookup yields CDR1 SGHNT and CDR2 YYREEE (reference sequence). V shed 4 bases and J shed 5 bases, with 12 bases lying between them.

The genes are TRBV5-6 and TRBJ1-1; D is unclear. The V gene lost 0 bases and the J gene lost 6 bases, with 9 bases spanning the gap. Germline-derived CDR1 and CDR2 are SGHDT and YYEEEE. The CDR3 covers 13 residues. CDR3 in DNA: TGTGCCAGCAGCTTGGGAGCGGACCCTGAAGCTTTCTTT. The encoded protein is CASSLGADPEAFF.

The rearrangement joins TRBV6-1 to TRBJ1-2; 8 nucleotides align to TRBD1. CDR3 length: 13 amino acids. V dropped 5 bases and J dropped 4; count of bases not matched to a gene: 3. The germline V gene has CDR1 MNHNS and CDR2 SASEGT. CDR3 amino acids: CASSRQGTYGYTF. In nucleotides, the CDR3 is TGTGCCAGCAGTCGACAGGGGACCTATGGCTACACCTTC.